This paragraph reports one TCR beta chain. Patients at the Seattle site were enrolled during active infection and followed longitudinally. CDR3 length: 13 amino acids. Trimming shortened V by 2 bases and J by 1 base, and 5 bases separated the two germline ends. Germline lookup yields CDR1 MNHEY and CDR2 SMNVEV (reference sequence). These data come from a study of blood T cell repertoires in COVID-19. Study-wide background: Both acute and convalescent COVID-19 samples were obtained from the United States, Italy and Spain. Sources were T cells, B-cell-depleted T cells, or PBMCs; the material itself was cDNA or gDNA.

As handled by the study authors: Amplification with reference gene primers provided the estimates of nucleated cell counts. The table came from immunoSEQ multiplex PCR; TCRdb's copy has only in-frame clones and leaves some out. V and J calls and clone size follow that table, whereas D and trimming were derived from the DNA. The sample has around 270,000 clones, 75% to 95% seen once. Material: peripheral blood. This chain uses TRBV27 with TRBJ1-2; unclear D gene. The receptor was isolated from a person under 30 with COVID-19, enrolled during active disease. The CDR3 region is CASSLGLNYGYTF. The CDR3 bases are TGTGCCAGCAGTTTAGGCCTTAACTATGGCTACACCTTC.